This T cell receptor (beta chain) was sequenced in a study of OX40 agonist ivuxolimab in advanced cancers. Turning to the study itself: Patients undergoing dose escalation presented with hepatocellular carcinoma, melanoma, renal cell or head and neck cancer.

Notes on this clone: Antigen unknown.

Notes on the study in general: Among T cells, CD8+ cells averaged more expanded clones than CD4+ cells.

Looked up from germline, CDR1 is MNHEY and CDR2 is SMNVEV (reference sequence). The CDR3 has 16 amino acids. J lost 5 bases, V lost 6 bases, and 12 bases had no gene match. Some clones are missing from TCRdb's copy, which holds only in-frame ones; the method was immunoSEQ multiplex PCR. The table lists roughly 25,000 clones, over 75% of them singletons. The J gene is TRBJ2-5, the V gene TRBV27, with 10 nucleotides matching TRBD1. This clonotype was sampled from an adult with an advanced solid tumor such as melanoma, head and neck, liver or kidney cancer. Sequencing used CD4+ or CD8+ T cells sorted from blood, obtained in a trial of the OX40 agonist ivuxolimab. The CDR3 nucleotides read TGTGCCAGCAGCAGGACAGGGGGAAGAGGGCAGGAGACCCAGTACTTC. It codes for CASSRTGGRGQETQYF.